This TCR beta chain was recorded in a study of control samples from healthy donors and cancer patients. The repertoire was sequenced with immunoSEQ multiplex PCR; TCRdb's copy has only in-frame clones and lacks some. The profile shows 150,000 to 200,000 clones, 90% to 95% of them singletons. Trimming cost V 0 bases and J 11 bases, with 12 bases left between them. Per germline, CDR1 SGHNT and CDR2 YYREEE (reference sequence). CDR3 length: 13 amino acids. What was sequenced was blood. The J gene is TRBJ1-5, the V gene TRBV5-4; maybe TRBD1 (5 bases). The TCR comes from a man between 18 and 29 years old in good health. The DNA of the CDR3 is TGTGCCAGCAGCTTGGTTTCCGGGGGGTCCCAGCATTTT. Translated: CASSLVSGGSQHF.